A single sample gave rise to the 16 T cell receptor beta chains below, sequenced in a study of blood T cells in healthy people across ages. Next came a second PCR, run for about 7 to 12 cycles, which used a sample-barcoded 5' primer along with a J-beta primer mix. TCRdb re-called the 5' RACE reads with MiXCR, one entry per CDR3 protein. The sample has 1.5 million to 2 million distinct CDR3 sequences; about 30% are singletons. Material for sequencing was blood. The receptors stem from a woman in her 30s in good health.

This rearrangement joins TRBV5-1 to TRBJ2-4; D may be TRBD2 (7 bases). The J call is doubtful: the DNA matches TRBJ2-5 better. Germline V lookup: CDR1 SGHRS, CDR2 YFSETQ. The length of the CDR3 is 14 residues. The CDR3 here is CASKGGGPQETQYF. CDR3 bases: TGCGCCAGCAAGGGGGGGGGACCACAAGAGACCCAGTACTTC.

This clonotype was counted ten times or more. The chain combines TRBV20-1 with TRBJ2-1; 12 bases are shared with TRBD2. Looked up from germline, CDR1 is DFQATT and CDR2 is SNEGSKA (reference sequence). The CDR3 is made up of 16 amino acids. J lost 3 bases, V lost 6 bases, and 9 bases had no gene match. CDR3 DNA: TGCAGTGCCCAAATCCGGACTAGCGGGGACTACAATGAGCAGTTCTTC. This codes for CSAQIRTSGDYNEQFF.

Only a few counts were recorded for this clonotype. J is TRBJ1-2 and V is TRBV11-2; the D gene is possibly TRBD1 (6 bases). V dropped 6 bases and J dropped 2 bases, with 16 bases sitting between them. The CDR3 runs to 15 residues. The V gene's germline CDR1 is SGHAT and CDR2 FQNNGV. This CDR3 is CASRSQDRKNYGYTF. CDR3 sequence (DNA): TGTGCCAGCAGGTCACAGGACAGAAAAAACTATGGCTACACCTTC. Using reference TRBV11-2 and TRBJ1-2 for the parts outside the CDR3, the full variable domain is EAGVAQSPRYKIIEKRQSVAFWCNPISGHATLYWYQQILGQGPKLLIQFQNNGVVDDSQLPKDRFSAERLKGVDSTLKIQPAKLEDSAVYLCASRSQDRKNYGYTFGSGTRLTVV.

This clonotype was seen only once. One end of the junction fails to match germline, which may point to a read error. V gene TRBV5-6 combines with J gene TRBJ2-1, with D uncertain. Germline V gene data show CDR1 as SGHDT and CDR2 as YYEEEE. This CDR3 has 17 amino acids. CDR3 DNA: TGTGCCCGCAGCTTGGGATTAGAGCTATCGGCCTACAATGAGCAGTTCTTC. Its translation is CARSLGLELSAYNEQFF.

This chain links TRBV5-1 with TRBJ2-3; D perhaps matches TRBD2 (6 bases). The germline CDR1 and CDR2 sequences are SGHRS and YFSETQ. CDR3 length: 15 amino acids. Trimming took 0 bases from V and 4 from J, leaving 12 bases between them. CDR3 loop: CASSLAGVVSDTQYF. CDR3 sequence (DNA): TGCGCCAGCAGCTTGGCGGGGGTCGTCTCAGATACGCAGTATTTT.

This chain connects TRBV29-1 to TRBJ1-5; 10 positions agree with TRBD1. The CDR3 runs 15 residues. Looked up from germline, CDR1 is SQVTM and CDR2 is ANQGSEA. V was clipped by 4 bases and J by 0 bases; unmatched bases: 3. CDR3 DNA sequence: TGCAGCGTTGCGACAGGGGGCAATAGCAATCAGCCCCAGCATTTT. Translation: CSVATGGNSNQPQHF.

This rearrangement joins TRBV7-9 to TRBJ1-4, with D perhaps TRBD1 (6 bases). CDR1 and CDR2 from the germline V gene are SEHNR and FQNEAQ (reference sequence). V dropped 5 bases and J dropped 1 base, with 8 bases sitting between them. The CDR3 contains 14 residues. The CDR3 region is CASSHRETNEKLFF. As DNA, the CDR3 is TGTGCCAGCAGCCACAGGGAAACTAATGAAAAACTGTTTTTT.

The rearrangement uses TRBV15 and TRBJ2-2; 13 bases are a match to TRBD2. Germline CDR1 is LNHNV and CDR2 is YYDKDF (reference sequence). The V segment lost 8 bases and the J segment 6 bases; nucleotides outside the gene matches: 3. CDR3 size: 14 residues. CDR3 coding DNA: TGTGCCACCCGGACTAGCGGGAGCGCCGGGGAGCTGTTTTTT. The encoded protein is CATRTSGSAGELFF.

This clonotype was counted only a few times. The gene calls are TRBV20-1 and TRBJ2-1, with D tentatively TRBD2 (6 bases). The CDR3 is made up of 16 amino acids. Trimming cost V 1 base and J 0 bases, with 13 bases left between them. CDR1 and CDR2 from the germline V gene are DFQATT and SNEGSKA (reference sequence). The CDR3 reads CSARVLFGGSYNEQFF. CDR3 DNA sequence: TGCAGTGCTAGAGTTCTCTTCGGGGGCTCCTACAATGAGCAGTTCTTC.

The chain links TRBV12-3 or TRBV12-4 to TRBJ2-1, with 8 bases aligning to TRBD2. V was clipped by 4 bases and J by 9 bases; unmatched bases: 11. This CDR3 has 15 residues. CDR3 sequence reads: CASSSPRRGEGEQFF. CDR3 sequence (DNA): TGTGCCAGCAGTTCACCCAGGCGGGGGGAGGGTGAGCAGTTCTTC.

The J gene is TRBJ2-5, the V gene TRBV12-3 or TRBV12-4; a possible D gene is TRBD2 (7 bases). The end of the DNA is better explained by TRBJ2-7, so the J call may be wrong. CDR3 length equals 13 residues. CDR3 region: CASSTPGGHEQYF. The CDR3 region has the DNA TGTGCCAGCAGTACCCCGGGGGGCCACGAGCAGTACTTC.

This clonotype was found many times. V is TRBV5-6 and J is TRBJ2-1; D possibly matches TRBD1 or TRBD2 (6 bases each). The germline V gene encodes CDR1 SGHDT and CDR2 YYEEEE. The V end lost 4 bases, the J end lost 0 bases, and 14 bases lay between the germline ends. This CDR3 spans 16 amino acids. CDR3 DNA: TGTGCCAGCAGCCTGGGGGGCGGGGTCTCCTACAATGAGCAGTTCTTC. Amino acids: CASSLGGGVSYNEQFF.

The chain employs TRBV7-9 and TRBJ1-1, with 8 bases fitting TRBD1. Germline loops: CDR1 SEHNR, CDR2 FQNEAQ (reference sequence). V gave up 7 bases and J gave up 0 bases; unmatched junction bases: 7. The CDR3 covers 15 residues. The CDR3 nucleotides are TGTGCCAGCACCACCGGGACAGGCCTGAACACTGAAGCTTTCTTT. Amino acids: CASTTGTGLNTEAFF.

Ten or more counts support this clonotype. The chain combines TRBV27 with TRBJ2-5; 7 positions agree with TRBD1. Per germline, CDR1 MNHEY and CDR2 SMNVEV (reference sequence). The CDR3 spans 17 residues. After removal of 5 bases from V and 6 bases from J, the junction contained 18 bases not matched to a gene. CDR3 sequence reads: CASSTSSPRTGGKTQYF. CDR3 bases: TGTGCCAGCAGTACCAGCAGTCCCCGGACAGGAGGAAAGACCCAGTACTTC.

This clonotype appeared a few times. The chain uses TRBV7-2 and TRBJ1-4; 7 positions match TRBD1. V lost 3 bases to trimming and J lost 8 bases; unmatched junction nucleotides: 6. This CDR3 spans 14 amino acids. Germline assignment: CDR1 SGHTA and CDR2 FQGNSA. CDR3 DNA: TGTGCCAGCAGCTTCAACAGGGGTACCGAAAAACTGTTTTTT. This translates into CASSFNRGTEKLFF.

This chain uses TRBV27 with TRBJ2-4; 9 bases are shared with TRBD1. The CDR3 contains 15 residues. Trimming removed 4 bases from V and 13 bases from J; junction bases left unmatched: 14. Germline loops: CDR1 MNHEY, CDR2 SMNVEV (reference sequence). The CDR3 nucleotides are TGTGCCAGCAGTTCTCTAGGGACAGGGCGCTTGGAGCAGTACTTC. Translated: CASSSLGTGRLEQYF.